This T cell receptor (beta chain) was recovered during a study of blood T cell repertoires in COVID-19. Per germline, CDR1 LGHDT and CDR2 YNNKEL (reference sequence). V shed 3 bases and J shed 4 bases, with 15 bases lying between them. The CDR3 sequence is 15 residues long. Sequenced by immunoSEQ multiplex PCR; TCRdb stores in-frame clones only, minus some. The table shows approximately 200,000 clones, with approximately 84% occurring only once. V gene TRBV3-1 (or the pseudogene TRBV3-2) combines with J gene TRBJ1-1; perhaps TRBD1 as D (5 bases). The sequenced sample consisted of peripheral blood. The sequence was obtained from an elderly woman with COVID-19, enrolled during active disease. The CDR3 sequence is CASSQGLVRGTEAFF. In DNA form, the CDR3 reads TGTGCCAGCAGCCAGGGACTGGTAAGGGGCACTGAAGCTTTCTTT.